The source of this T cell receptor (beta chain) is a study of T cell changes during pregnancy in multiple sclerosis. TCRdb's table, derived via immunoSEQ multiplex PCR, lists solely in-frame clones and lacks some. The sample carries more than 35,000 clones, 85% to 95% recorded once. Germline trimming cut 5 bases from V and 8 bases from J; bases unmatched to any gene: 8. This CDR3 has 13 amino acids. Germline values: CDR1 MNHEY, CDR2 SVGAGI. This clone has just a few counts. The chain employs TRBV6-5 and TRBJ1-2; 7 bases are a match to TRBD1. The sequence derives from a female donor with multiple sclerosis, enrolled in a pregnancy study. Material: CD4+ T cells from peripheral blood mononuclear cells, obtained in the second trimester of pregnancy. CDR3 residues: CASSNEGASGYTF. The DNA of the CDR3 is TGTGCCAGCAGTAACGAGGGGGCGAGCGGCTACACCTTC.